These T cell receptor beta chains were read from a single sample in a study of OX40 agonist ivuxolimab in advanced cancers. Sequencing was performed with immunoSEQ multiplex PCR; in TCRdb, only in-frame clones are kept and a portion is missing. The table records about 50,000 clones, more than 75% of them present only once. Sequenced material: CD4+ or CD8+ T cells sorted from blood, taken in a trial of the OX40 agonist ivuxolimab. The source of these receptors is an adult with an advanced solid tumor such as melanoma, head and neck, liver or kidney cancer. Both conserved end residues are part of each CDR3. D genes are given only for firm matches. Where a row states a size, it is once, few, many or the class of an expanded clone; other rows omit it.

V gene	clone size	D gene	J gene	CDR3 protein	CDR3 DNA
TRBV10-3	-	TRBD1	TRBJ2-3	CAISEPTGVADTQYF	TGTGCCATCAGTGAGCCGACAGGGGTCGCAGATACGCAGTATTTT
TRBV7-3	-	-	TRBJ2-1	CASSPPRGEQFF	TGTGCCAGCAGCCCACCGAGGGGCGAGCAGTTCTTC
TRBV14	-	TRBD2	TRBJ2-7	CASASGLANEQYF	TGTGCCAGCGCGTCGGGACTAGCGAACGAGCAGTACTTC
TRBV2	-	-	TRBJ2-7	CASRGFGQPLGEQYF	TGTGCCAGCAGGGGATTCGGACAGCCCCTCGGCGAGCAGTACTTC
TRBV19	-	TRBD1	TRBJ1-1	CASSIMRTGGGAEAFF	TGTGCCAGTAGTATAATGCGGACAGGGGGCGGAGCTGAAGCTTTCTTT
TRBV30	once	-	TRBJ2-7	CAWNWGGAPHEQYF	TGTGCCTGGAACTGGGGGGGGGCCCCCCACGAGCAGTACTTC
TRBV4-1	medium-sized	TRBD1	TRBJ2-2	CASSQQGAANTGELFF	TGCGCCAGCAGCCAACAGGGGGCCGCGAACACCGGGGAGCTGTTTTTT
TRBV5-1	-	TRBD1	TRBJ1-4	CASSRQGLNEKLFF	TGCGCCAGCAGCCGACAGGGCCTTAATGAAAAACTGTTTTTT
TRBV7-3	once	-	TRBJ2-2	CASSPGGFGTGELFF	TGTGCCAGCAGCCCAGGAGGGTTCGGCACCGGGGAGCTGTTTTTT
TRBV7-2	-	-	TRBJ1-1	CASSSHGGVDEAFF	TGTGCCAGCAGCTCCCACGGGGGCGTGGATGAAGCTTTCTTT
TRBV19	-	-	TRBJ1-1	CASSPPGRGTPSNTEAFF	TGTGCCAGTAGTCCCCCCGGGCGCGGGACACCTTCCAACACTGAAGCTTTCTTT
TRBV18	-	-	TRBJ2-1	CASSPDYPAEQFF	TGTGCCAGCTCACCAGACTATCCGGCCGAGCAGTTCTTC
TRBV7-9	-	-	TRBJ2-3	CASSPGRTDTQYF	TGTGCCAGCAGCCCCGGGAGAACTGATACGCAGTATTTT
TRBV5-1	-	TRBD2	TRBJ2-7	CASSAPTGGRVHEQYF	TGCGCCAGCAGCGCCCCTACGGGGGGAAGGGTCCACGAGCAGTACTTC
TRBV5-6	-	-	TRBJ1-2	CASSLGGPSYGYTF	TGTGCCAGCAGCTTGGGTGGGCCGAGCTATGGCTACACCTTC
TRBV5-1	-	TRBD2	TRBJ2-5	CASSLETSGPQETQYF	TGCGCCAGCAGCTTGGAGACTAGCGGGCCCCAAGAGACCCAGTACTTC
TRBV14	-	-	TRBJ2-2	CASSQHSRAGELFF	TGTGCCAGCAGCCAACATAGCAGGGCCGGGGAGCTGTTTTTT
TRBV7-2	-	TRBD2	TRBJ2-5	CASSLGTSGIAETQYF	TGTGCCAGCAGCCTAGGGACTAGCGGGATTGCAGAGACCCAGTACTTC
TRBV18	-	-	TRBJ2-7	CASSPPLDDYEQYF	TGTGCCAGCTCACCACCACTGGACGACTACGAGCAGTACTTC
TRBV29-1	-	TRBD2	TRBJ2-7	CSALQIGTSGGRSYEQYF	TGCAGCGCTCTCCAAATCGGGACTAGCGGGGGTCGCTCCTACGAGCAGTACTTC
TRBV19	-	-	TRBJ1-6	CASEGDGYNSPLHF	TGTGCCAGTGAAGGAGATGGGTATAATTCACCCCTCCACTTT
TRBV28	-	TRBD2	TRBJ2-2	CASSRTSGRTGELFF	TGTGCCAGCAGTCGGACTAGCGGGAGGACCGGGGAGCTGTTTTTT
TRBV7-2	-	-	TRBJ1-1	CASSLQGLTEAFF	TGTGCCAGCAGCTTACAGGGTTTGACTGAAGCTTTCTTT
TRBV6-5	-	-	TRBJ1-5	CASSYSGGNQPQHF	TGTGCCAGCAGTTACTCTGGGGGCAATCAGCCCCAGCATTTT
TRBV1	-	-	TRBJ2-1	CTSSYSGSRSYNEQFF	TGCACCAGCAGCTATAGCGGGAGTCGCTCCTACAATGAGCAGTTCTTC
TRBV7-9	-	TRBD1	TRBJ1-2	CASSATGGGYTF	TGTGCCAGCAGCGCTACAGGGGGTGGCTACACCTTC
TRBV7-9	-	-	TRBJ1-5	CASSSGTPAGQPQHF	TGTGCCAGCAGCTCGGGGACCCCAGCAGGTCAGCCCCAGCATTTT
TRBV7-2	-	-	TRBJ2-1	CASSPRIEQFF	TGTGCCAGCAGCCCGCGGATCGAGCAGTTCTTC
TRBV11-2	-	-	TRBJ2-1	CASSLDWSTEQFF	TGTGCCAGCAGCTTAGATTGGAGCACTGAGCAGTTCTTC
TRBV6-1	-	TRBD2	TRBJ2-3	CASSEGGRLDTQYF	TGTGCCAGCAGTGAGGGGGGGAGGTTAGATACGCAGTATTTT
TRBV4-1	-	TRBD2	TRBJ2-3	CASSQEVAGGPTDTQYF	TGCGCCAGCAGCCAAGAGGTAGCGGGAGGGCCCACAGATACGCAGTATTTT
TRBV6-5	-	-	TRBJ1-2	CASSDSEGYTF	TGTGCCAGCAGTGACTCGGAGGGCTACACCTTC
TRBV2	-	-	TRBJ1-1	CASLIWGATEAFF	TGTGCCAGCCTAATTTGGGGGGCTACTGAAGCTTTCTTT
TRBV6-1	few	-	TRBJ1-5	CASNGGYSNQPQHF	TGTGCCAGCAATGGAGGGTATAGCAATCAGCCCCAGCATTTT
TRBV21-1	-	-	TRBJ2-1	CASSKARGYNEQFF	TGTGCCAGCAGCAAAGCCAGGGGTTACAATGAGCAGTTCTTC
TRBV6-5	-	-	TRBJ1-5	CASSASGASNQPQHF	TGTGCCAGCAGTGCCTCAGGGGCAAGCAATCAGCCCCAGCATTTT
TRBV5-4	once	-	TRBJ1-2	CASSPPPTGFNYGYTF	TGTGCCAGCAGCCCTCCCCCGACAGGATTCAACTATGGCTACACCTTC
TRBV5-1	-	TRBD1	TRBJ2-7	CASSQDREYEQYF	TGCGCCAGCAGCCAGGACAGGGAGTACGAGCAGTACTTC
TRBV5-1	-	-	TRBJ1-6	CASSLNLQVPNSPLHF	TGCGCCAGCAGCCTAAACTTGCAGGTTCCTAATTCACCCCTCCACTTT
TRBV7-3	-	-	TRBJ2-3	CASSAEHSTDTQYF	TGTGCCAGCAGCGCAGAACACAGCACAGATACGCAGTATTTT
TRBV28	-	TRBD2	TRBJ2-5	CASSQAGGRETQYF	TGTGCCAGCAGCCAAGCGGGAGGAAGGGAGACCCAGTACTTC
TRBV4-2	once	TRBD1	TRBJ1-4	CASSQTGQDEKLFF	TGTGCCAGCAGCCAGACAGGACAGGATGAAAAACTGTTTTTT
TRBV2	-	-	TRBJ2-5	CASSEEKGAAGETQYF	TGTGCCAGCAGTGAAGAAAAGGGAGCGGCTGGAGAGACCCAGTACTTC
TRBV7-9	-	-	TRBJ1-2	CASSSQNPTGGGYTF	TGTGCCAGCAGCTCACAAAACCCCACCGGAGGTGGCTACACCTTC
TRBV19	once	TRBD1	TRBJ1-2	CATSPGQGAYGYTF	TGTGCCACTTCTCCCGGACAGGGGGCCTATGGCTACACCTTC
TRBV10-2	-	-	TRBJ2-7	CASRDFYEQYF	TGCGCCAGCAGGGACTTCTACGAGCAGTACTTC
TRBV28	-	TRBD2	TRBJ2-4	CATGGGYF	TGTGCCACCGGCGGGGGATACTTC
TRBV5-6	-	TRBD1	TRBJ1-3	CASSWDRRFSGNTIYF	TGTGCCAGCAGCTGGGACAGGCGATTTTCTGGAAACACCATATATTTT
TRBV18	-	-	TRBJ1-4	CASSPPSATNEKLFF	TGTGCCAGCTCACCACCATCGGCAACTAATGAAAAACTGTTTTTT
TRBV7-2	-	-	TRBJ2-5	CASSPSFRGKIETQYF	TGTGCCAGCAGCCCTTCCTTCCGGGGCAAGATAGAGACCCAGTACTTC
TRBV7-6	once	-	TRBJ2-7	CASSLGTSWRADEQYF	TGTGCCAGCAGCTTAGGGACTTCGTGGAGGGCCGACGAGCAGTACTTC
TRBV7-6	-	TRBD1	TRBJ2-2	CASSLRPQGNAGELFF	TGTGCCAGCAGCTTAAGGCCACAGGGGAACGCCGGGGAGCTGTTTTTT